The T cell receptor (beta chain) under discussion was sequenced for a study of CD8+ T cells in alopecia areata. Notes on this clone: The antigen is not known.

RNA, once extracted, was reverse transcribed into cDNA for use as the sequencing template. Clones were read by immunoSEQ multiplex PCR, and TCRdb kept only the in-frame ones, dropping some. Of 140,000 to 150,000 clones listed, 62% were seen once; the top ten hold 36%. This CDR3 contains 15 residues. The ends were cut back, 7 bases at V and 4 bases at J, with 16 bases in the middle. Germline lookup yields CDR1 SGHAT and CDR2 FQNNGV. Overall study findings and caveats: The study found higher clonality in lesional than normal scalp, especially in alopecia totalis/universalis. Besides other cells, scalp samples also yield sequences of resident alphabeta T cells from normal skin. Whereas mice showed it more clearly, TCR sharing across patients was murkier, possibly because of HLA.

The receptor comes from a human donor in good health. Material: CD8+ T cells sorted from blood. This chain connects TRBV11-2 to TRBJ2-2, with D unclear. This CDR3 reads CASTPERRRTGELFF. As DNA, the CDR3 is TGTGCCAGCACCCCAGAAAGGAGACGCACCGGGGAGCTGTTTTTT. Drawing the rest from reference TRBV11-2 and TRBJ2-2, the complete variable domain is EAGVAQSPRYKIIEKRQSVAFWCNPISGHATLYWYQQILGQGPKLLIQFQNNGVVDDSQLPKDRFSAERLKGVDSTLKIQPAKLEDSAVYLCASTPERRRTGELFFGEGSRLTVL.